The 21 T cell receptor beta chains below all came from one sample that was sequenced in a study of T cell responses to AZD1222 COVID-19 vaccine. TCRdb's table, derived via immunoSEQ multiplex PCR, lists solely in-frame clones and lacks some. This table has 130,000 to 150,000 clones, 90% to 95% appearing once. The sample here was peripheral blood, taken after recovery from COVID-19. These receptors came from an adult who had recovered from COVID-19.

This clone was recorded only once. This chain uses TRBV5-1 with TRBJ1-2, with D perhaps TRBD1 (6 bases). Germline V gene sequence: CDR1 SGHRS, CDR2 YFSETQ. V lost 0 bases, J lost 6 bases, and 15 bases lay in between. This CDR3 region has 15 residues. The CDR3 coding sequence is TGCGCCAGCAGCTTGGGACAGGCGCGGTTGGATGGCTACACCTTC. This encodes CASSLGQARLDGYTF.

CDR3 protein: CASSFVAGTDTQYF. The CDR3 nucleotides read TGTGCCAGCAGTTTCGTAGCGGGCACAGATACGCAGTATTTT. The chain has TRBV6-5 and TRBJ2-3; TRBD2 might be the D (6 bases). Germline loops: CDR1 MNHEY, CDR2 SVGAGI. The CDR3 is 14 residues long. With 4 bases removed from V and 1 base from J, the gap between germline ends came to 9 bases.

This chain uses TRBV7-9 with TRBJ1-4, with D maybe TRBD1 (5 bases). Germline V lookup: CDR1 SEHNR, CDR2 FQNEAQ (reference sequence). The CDR3 is made up of 14 amino acids. Trimming stripped 6 bases from V and 6 bases from J, with 14 bases between. In DNA, the CDR3 is TGTGCCAGCAGGTGGGGGGGATCGGATGAAAAACTGTTTTTT. Amino acids: CASRWGGSDEKLFF.

This rearrangement joins TRBV6-5 to TRBJ1-2; 7 nucleotides match TRBD1. J gave up 4 bases and V 6 bases, and 8 bases lay outside the gene matches. CDR1 is MNHEY, CDR2 SVGAGI, per germline. The CDR3 has 14 residues. The CDR3 DNA reads as TGTGCCAGCAGGGATACAGGGGAAGCCTATGGCTACACCTTC. Translation gives CASRDTGEAYGYTF.

The chain has TRBV27 and TRBJ2-7; 8 nucleotides match TRBD2. The J segment lost 6 bases and the V segment lost 3 bases, leaving 4 bases of the junction unmatched. Germline V gene lookup returns CDR1 MNHEY and CDR2 SMNVEV (reference sequence). The CDR3 has 13 amino acids. The CDR3 DNA reads TGTGCCAGCAGTTTGGGTAGCGGGACCGAGCAGTACTTC. Encoded protein: CASSLGSGTEQYF.

CDR3 nucleotide sequence: TGCGCCAGCAGCTTGGCCCGGGCCTCCTACGAGCAGTACTTC. This codes for CASSLARASYEQYF. V and J are TRBV5-1 and TRBJ2-7, with unresolved D. The V and J ends lost 0 bases and 0 bases respectively, with 7 bases between them. The CDR3 consists of 14 residues. The germline V gene has CDR1 SGHRS and CDR2 YFSETQ.

The rearrangement uses TRBV28 and TRBJ1-5; D unclear. The V end lost 5 bases, the J end lost 7 bases, and 18 bases lay between the germline ends. This CDR3 has 15 amino acids. CDR1 is MDHEN, CDR2 SYDVKM, per germline. DNA of the CDR3: TGTGCCAGCAGTACCCTACCAACGCGGAGCCAGCCCCAGCATTTT. Its translation is CASSTLPTRSQPQHF.

This chain's CDR3 is CASSFSAGSYNEQFF. The CDR3 DNA sequence: TGCGCCAGCAGCTTTTCAGCGGGCTCCTACAATGAGCAGTTCTTC. The rearrangement links TRBV5-1 to TRBJ2-1; D is possibly TRBD2 (6 bases). Deletions cut 2 bases from V and 0 bases from J, with 9 bases between. This CDR3 contains 15 residues. CDR1 is SGHRS and CDR2 is YFSETQ in the germline V gene.

This clone has only one observation. The chain combines TRBV3-1 (or the pseudogene TRBV3-2) with TRBJ2-1, with D hard to call. V lost 1 base and J 9 bases, leaving 10 bases between the germline ends. The CDR3 loop spans 13 amino acids. Looked up from germline, CDR1 is LGHDT and CDR2 is YNNKEL (reference sequence). This CDR3 reads CASSQGAAFEQFF. The DNA for the CDR3 is TGTGCCAGCAGCCAAGGGGCAGCTTTTGAGCAGTTCTTC.

V and J are TRBV11-2 and TRBJ2-1; a weak D match, TRBD2 (6 bases). Germline values: CDR1 SGHAT, CDR2 FQNNGV. This CDR3 has 16 amino acids. V was pared by 4 bases and J by 4 bases, with 17 bases between. The chain's CDR3 is CASSSSSDYLYNEQFF. In DNA form, the CDR3 reads TGTGCCAGCAGCTCTTCCTCGGACTACCTATACAATGAGCAGTTCTTC.

CDR3 nucleotides: TGTGCCAGCACCTTAATAACCCGCGGGACTGAAGCTTTCTTT. It is translated as CASTLITRGTEAFF. This chain joins TRBV16 and TRBJ1-1; unclear D gene. Germline values: CDR1 KGHSY, CDR2 FQNENV. The CDR3 is 14 residues long. Trimming took 7 bases from V and 5 from J, leaving 17 bases between them.

This clone was counted once. This chain connects TRBV6-4 to TRBJ1-5, with D perhaps TRBD1 (6 bases). Germline CDR1 MRHNA, CDR2 SNTAGT. The V and J ends lost 10 bases and 5 bases respectively, with 21 bases between them. The CDR3 has 15 amino acids. CDR3 amino acids: CATPGARHRHQPQHF. DNA of the CDR3: TGTGCCACCCCGGGGGCGAGGCATCGTCATCAGCCCCAGCATTTT.

The V gene is TRBV12-3 or TRBV12-4, the J gene TRBJ2-3; possibly TRBD1 or TRBD2 for D (5 bases each). The CDR3 spans 12 residues. Trimming removed 7 bases at V and 11 bases at J, with 16 bases between. The CDR3: CASTLGPAGQYF. The CDR3 DNA is TGTGCCAGCACTTTGGGGCCCGCGGGGCAGTATTTT.

The chain links TRBV5-4 to TRBJ2-5, with 7 bases that match TRBD2. This CDR3 region has 13 residues. The V gene's germline CDR1 is SGHNT and CDR2 YYREEE (reference sequence). Losses at the gene ends were 3 bases for V and 3 bases for J; bases not matched to a gene: 2. This chain's CDR3 is CASSSLAEETQYF. The CDR3, as DNA: TGTGCCAGCAGCTCCCTAGCGGAAGAGACCCAGTACTTC.

V gene TRBV6-5 combines with J gene TRBJ1-3, with TRBD1 matching 7 bases. V trimming: 10 bases; J trimming: 4 bases; junction bases outside the gene matches: 10. This CDR3 has 14 residues. Germline V CDR1 and CDR2: MNHEY, SVGAGI. CDR3 protein: CAILVLTGGNTIYF. The CDR3 bases are TGTGCCATCCTGGTCCTGACAGGGGGAAACACCATATATTTT.

The J gene is TRBJ2-6, the V gene TRBV6-4; 9 bases align to TRBD2. CDR3 size: 17 residues. The V gene end was trimmed by 6 bases and the J gene end by 4 bases; junction bases not matched to a gene: 10. Germline loops: CDR1 MRHNA, CDR2 SNTAGT. Written as DNA, the CDR3 is TGTGCCAGCAGCGTTAGCGGGAGTCATACCGGGGCCAACGTCCTGACTTTC. It yields the protein CASSVSGSHTGANVLTF.

The V and J genes are TRBV7-9 and TRBJ2-5, with a possible D match to TRBD1 (6 bases). Trimming took 2 bases from V and 5 from J, leaving 9 bases between them. This CDR3 has 13 residues. Germline values: CDR1 SEHNR, CDR2 FQNEAQ (reference sequence). CDR3 region: CASSLTGWETQYF. DNA of the CDR3: TGTGCCAGCAGCTTAACAGGGTGGGAGACCCAGTACTTC.

The CDR3 nucleotides read TGTGCCAGCAGTTTAAGGCGGGTCGCTAACTATGGCTACACCTTC. Protein product: CASSLRRVANYGYTF. The V gene is TRBV28, the J gene TRBJ1-2; D unresolved. The ends were cut back, 2 bases at V and 0 bases at J, with 10 bases in the middle. Germline lookup yields CDR1 MDHEN and CDR2 SYDVKM. The CDR3 covers 15 residues.

The rearrangement joins TRBV9 to TRBJ2-2; D gene uncertain. Germline CDR1 is SGDLS and CDR2 is YYNGEE. There are 15 residues in the CDR3. Trimming shortened V by 0 bases and J by 7 bases, and 13 bases separated the two germline ends. The CDR3 spells CASSVDLQPVGELFF. The CDR3 DNA reads TGTGCCAGCAGCGTAGACCTTCAACCGGTCGGGGAGCTGTTTTTT.

The rearrangement links TRBV4-1 to TRBJ2-3; D not certain. Per germline, CDR1 MGHRA and CDR2 YSYEKL. This CDR3 is built from 12 residues. Trimming shortened V by 2 bases and J by 5 bases, and 5 bases separated the two germline ends. CDR3 region: CASSQILDTQYF. In DNA form, the CDR3 reads TGCGCCAGCAGCCAAATACTAGATACGCAGTATTTT.

The V gene is TRBV6-5, the J gene TRBJ1-1; a weak D match, TRBD1 (5 bases). Germline CDR1 is MNHEY and CDR2 is SVGAGI. The V end lost 6 bases, the J end lost 9 bases, and 17 bases lay between the germline ends. The CDR3 has 13 amino acids. CDR3 nucleotide sequence: TGTGCCAGCAGCCATAAAACTCAGGGAAAAGCTTTCTTT. This translates into CASSHKTQGKAFF.